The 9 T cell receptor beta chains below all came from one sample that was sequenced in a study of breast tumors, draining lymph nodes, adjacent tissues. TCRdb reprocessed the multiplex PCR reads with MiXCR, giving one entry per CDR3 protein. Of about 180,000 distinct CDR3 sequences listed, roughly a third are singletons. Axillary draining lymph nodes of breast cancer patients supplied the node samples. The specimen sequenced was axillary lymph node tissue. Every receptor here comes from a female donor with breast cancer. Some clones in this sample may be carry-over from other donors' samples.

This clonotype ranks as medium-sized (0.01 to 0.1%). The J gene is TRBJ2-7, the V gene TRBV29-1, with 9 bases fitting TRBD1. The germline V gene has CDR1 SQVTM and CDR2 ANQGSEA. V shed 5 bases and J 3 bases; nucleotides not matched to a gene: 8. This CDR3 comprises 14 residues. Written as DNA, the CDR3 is TGCAGCGTTATGGTAAGACAGGGGGACTACGAGCAGTACTTC. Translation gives CSVMVRQGDYEQYF.

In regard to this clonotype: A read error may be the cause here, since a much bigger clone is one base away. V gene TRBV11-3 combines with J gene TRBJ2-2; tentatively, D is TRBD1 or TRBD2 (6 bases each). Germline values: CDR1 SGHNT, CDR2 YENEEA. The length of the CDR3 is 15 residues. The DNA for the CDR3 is TGTGCCAGCGGCTTAGGGGGGTCGTCCACCGGGGAGCTGTTTTTT. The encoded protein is CASGLGGSSTGELFF.

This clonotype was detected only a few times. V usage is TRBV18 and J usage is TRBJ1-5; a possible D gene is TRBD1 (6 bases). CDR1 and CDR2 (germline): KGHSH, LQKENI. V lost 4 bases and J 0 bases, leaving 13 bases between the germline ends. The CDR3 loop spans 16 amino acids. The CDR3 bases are TGTGCCAGCTCACAAGGACAGATTTATAGCAATCAGCCCCAGCATTTT. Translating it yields CASSQGQIYSNQPQHF.

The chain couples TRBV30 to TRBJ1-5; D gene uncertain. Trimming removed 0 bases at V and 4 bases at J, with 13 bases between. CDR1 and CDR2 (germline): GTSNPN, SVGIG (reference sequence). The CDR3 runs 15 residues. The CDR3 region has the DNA TGTGCCTGGAGTGTACTGGCAGGCCGTAATCAGCCCCAGCATTTT. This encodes CAWSVLAGRNQPQHF.

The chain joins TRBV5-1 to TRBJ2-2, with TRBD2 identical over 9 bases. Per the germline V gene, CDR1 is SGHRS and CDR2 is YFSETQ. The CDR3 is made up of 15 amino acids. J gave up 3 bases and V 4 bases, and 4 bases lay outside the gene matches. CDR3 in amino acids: CASSGGRAYTGELFF. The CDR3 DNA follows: TGCGCCAGCAGCGGCGGGAGGGCCTACACCGGGGAGCTGTTTTTT.

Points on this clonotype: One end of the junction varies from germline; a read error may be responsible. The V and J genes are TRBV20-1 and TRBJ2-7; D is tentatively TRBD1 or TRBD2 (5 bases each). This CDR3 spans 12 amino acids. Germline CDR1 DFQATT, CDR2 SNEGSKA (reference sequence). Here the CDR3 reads CSAGRGPYEPYF. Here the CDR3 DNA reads TGCAGTGCTGGACGGGGCCCCTACGAGCCGTACTTC.

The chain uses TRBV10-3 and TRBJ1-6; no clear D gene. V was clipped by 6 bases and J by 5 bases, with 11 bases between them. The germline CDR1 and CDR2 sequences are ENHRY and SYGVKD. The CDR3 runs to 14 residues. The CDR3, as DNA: TGTGCCATCAGCTACTCTCCGAATAATTCACCCCTCCACTTT. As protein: CAISYSPNNSPLHF.

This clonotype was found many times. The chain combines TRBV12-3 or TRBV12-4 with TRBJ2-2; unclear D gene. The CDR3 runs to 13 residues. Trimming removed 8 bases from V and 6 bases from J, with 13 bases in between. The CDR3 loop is CASSRAFPGELFF. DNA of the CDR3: TGTGCCAGCTCCCGGGCTTTTCCCGGGGAGCTGTTTTTT.

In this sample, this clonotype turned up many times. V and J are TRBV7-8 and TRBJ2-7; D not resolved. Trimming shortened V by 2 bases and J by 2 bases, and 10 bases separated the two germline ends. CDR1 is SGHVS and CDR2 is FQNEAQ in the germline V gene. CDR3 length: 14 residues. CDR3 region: CASSLSSETYEQYF. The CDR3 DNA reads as TGTGCCAGCAGCTTATCTTCAGAGACCTACGAGCAGTACTTC.